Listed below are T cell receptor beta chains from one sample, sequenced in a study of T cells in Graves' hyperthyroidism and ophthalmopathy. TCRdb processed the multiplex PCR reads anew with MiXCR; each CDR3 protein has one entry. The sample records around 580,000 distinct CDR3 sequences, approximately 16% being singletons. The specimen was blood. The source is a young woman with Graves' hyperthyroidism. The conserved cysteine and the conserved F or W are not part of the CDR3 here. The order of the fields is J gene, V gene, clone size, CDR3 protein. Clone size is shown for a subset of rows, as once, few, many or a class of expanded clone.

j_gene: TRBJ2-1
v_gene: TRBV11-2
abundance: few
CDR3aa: ASSDNRLAGWF

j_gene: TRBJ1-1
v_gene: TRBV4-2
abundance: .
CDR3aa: ASSPSGAMNTEAF

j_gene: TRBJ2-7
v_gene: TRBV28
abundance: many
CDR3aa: ASSRKAGNYEQY

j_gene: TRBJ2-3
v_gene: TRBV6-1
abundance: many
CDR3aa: ASSVGAVETDTQY

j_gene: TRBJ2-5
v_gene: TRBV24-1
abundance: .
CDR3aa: ATSDWGGQGRETQY

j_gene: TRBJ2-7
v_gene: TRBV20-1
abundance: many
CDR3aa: SSGTSSYEQY

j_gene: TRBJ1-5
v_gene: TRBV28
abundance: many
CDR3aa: ASSLTGTNQPQH

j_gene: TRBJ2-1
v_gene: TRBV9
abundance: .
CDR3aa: ASSLRVASGFYNEQF

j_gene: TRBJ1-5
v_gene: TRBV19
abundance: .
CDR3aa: ASSIGADQPQH

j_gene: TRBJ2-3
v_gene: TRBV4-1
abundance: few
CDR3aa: ASSRWTGGSDTQY

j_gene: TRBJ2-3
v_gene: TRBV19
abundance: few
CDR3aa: ASSIGGQGTDTQY

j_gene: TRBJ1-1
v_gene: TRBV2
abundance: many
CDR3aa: ASYPGGGSEPTEAF

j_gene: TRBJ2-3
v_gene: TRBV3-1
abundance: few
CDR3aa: ASSQRGGGQDTQY